The subject of this entry is one TCR beta chain. The antigen is not known. In the sorted-subset replicate PCRs, about 200 ng DNA, 25,000 to 30,000 T cell genomes, was used. Sequencing used immunoSEQ multiplex PCR; TCRdb keeps in-frame clones, though not all of them. The sample consists of 2 million or so clones, about 94% of them appearing once. This record comes from a study of shared clonotypes between healthy human individuals. Terminally differentiated effector memory CD45RA+ cells were left out of the naive CD8 fraction, which was CD45RO-negative and positively selected for CCR7. Each donor was a Caucasian adult residing in Nashville, Tennessee. Study-level points and caveats: Apart from blood, nothing was sampled; tissue repertoires likely differ. Rarefaction showed sorted-subset sequencing was incomplete despite large depth.

The CDR3 runs to 15 residues. Trimming shortened V by 3 bases and J by 0 bases, and 12 bases separated the two germline ends. From germline, CDR1 is KGHSH and CDR2 LQKENI. Sequencing input: naive CD8+ T cells sorted from blood. This receptor was identified in a man aged 18 to 30 in good health. V is TRBV18 and J is TRBJ2-7; a possible D gene is TRBD1 (6 bases). In DNA, the CDR3 is TGTGCCAGCTCACCTCTCCGGACAGACTCCTACGAGCAGTACTTC. Encoded protein: CASSPLRTDSYEQYF.